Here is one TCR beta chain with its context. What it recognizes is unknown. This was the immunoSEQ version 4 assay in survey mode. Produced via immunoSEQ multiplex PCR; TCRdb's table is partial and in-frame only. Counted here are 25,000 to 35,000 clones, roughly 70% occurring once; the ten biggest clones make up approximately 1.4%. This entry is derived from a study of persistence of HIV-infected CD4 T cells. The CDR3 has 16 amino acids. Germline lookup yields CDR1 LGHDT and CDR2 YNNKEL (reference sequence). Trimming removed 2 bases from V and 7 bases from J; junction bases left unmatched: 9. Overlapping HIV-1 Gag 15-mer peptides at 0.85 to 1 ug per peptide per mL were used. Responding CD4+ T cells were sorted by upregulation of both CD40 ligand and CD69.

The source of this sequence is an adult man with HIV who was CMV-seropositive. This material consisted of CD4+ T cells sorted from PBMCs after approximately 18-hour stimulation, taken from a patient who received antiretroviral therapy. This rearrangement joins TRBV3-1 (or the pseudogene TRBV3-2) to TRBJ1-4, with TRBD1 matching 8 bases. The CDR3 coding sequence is TGTGCCAGCAGCCAACCCCGACAGGGGAGGGGTGAAAAACTGTTTTTT. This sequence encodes CASSQPRQGRGEKLFF.